A selection of T cell receptor beta chains follows, all from one sample in a study of identical twins. A single record per CDR3 protein comes from TCRdb applying MiXCR to the 5' RACE reads. The repertoire holds over 600,000 distinct CDR3 sequences, with 21% as singletons. These same data were also listed under a study on T cells expressing NK-cell markers.

Sample: PBMCs. The receptors stem from a woman under 30 in good health. Each CDR3 is given with its conserved first and last residue. The D gene is left open where the match is weak. The listing skips clone size in some rows; elsewhere it reads once, few, many or a size class.

j_gene | v_gene | abundance | d_gene | CDR3aa | CDR3nt
TRBJ2-1 | TRBV19 | few | - | CASSMQQGAYNEQFF | TGTGCCAGTAGTATGCAGCAGGGCGCCTACAATGAGCAGTTCTTC
TRBJ1-4 | TRBV4-3 | - | TRBD1 | CASSSNRDREIEKLFF | TGCGCCAGCAGCTCGAACCGGGACAGGGAGATAGAAAAACTGTTTTTT
TRBJ2-2 | TRBV5-1 | - | - | CASSFFSSNTGELFF | TGCGCCAGCAGCTTTTTTAGCAGTAACACCGGGGAGCTGTTTTTT
TRBJ2-7 | TRBV4-3 | few | - | CASSPSVAGRIYEQYF | TGCGCCAGCAGCCCATCAGTGGCGGGGAGAATCTACGAGCAGTACTTC
TRBJ2-7 | TRBV5-5 | - | - | CASSETVGAYEQYF | TGTGCCAGCAGCGAGACAGTAGGTGCCTACGAGCAGTACTTC
TRBJ2-5 | TRBV7-8 | - | - | CASSAHRDRTQETQYF | TGTGCCAGCAGCGCCCACCGGGACCGGACTCAAGAGACCCAGTACTTC
TRBJ2-7 | TRBV5-6 | many | - | CASSFGQSYEQYF | TGCGCCAGCAGCTTCGGACAGTCCTACGAGCAGTACTTC
TRBJ2-7 | TRBV20-1 | few | - | CSARRQDYEQYF | TGCAGTGCTAGAAGGCAGGACTACGAGCAGTACTTC
TRBJ2-1 | TRBV6-5 | - | - | CASSQMGEQFF | TGTGCCAGCAGCCAGATGGGTGAGCAGTTCTTC
TRBJ1-2 | TRBV5-1 | few | - | CASSLVSDSYGYTF | TGCGCCAGCAGCTTGGTGTCTGATAGTTATGGCTACACCTTC
TRBJ2-5 | TRBV7-3 | - | - | CASSFGRKETQYF | TGTGCCAGCAGCTTTGGCAGGAAAGAGACCCAGTACTTC
TRBJ2-2 | TRBV4-2 | few | - | CASSQESGLHTGELFF | TGTGCCAGCAGCCAAGAGTCCGGACTGCACACCGGGGAGCTGTTTTTT
TRBJ2-7 | TRBV20-1 | - | - | CSARDRSSYEQNF | TGCAGTGCTAGAGATAGGAGCTCCTACGAGCAGAACTTC
TRBJ1-5 | TRBV10-3 | - | - | CATRGRNSNQPQHF | TGTGCCACCCGGGGACGGAATAGCAATCAGCCCCAGCATTTT
TRBJ2-1 | TRBV20-1 | - | TRBD2 | CSARRLAGENEQFF | TGCAGTGCCAGAAGACTAGCGGGGGAGAATGAGCAGTTCTTC
TRBJ2-5 | TRBV12-3/TRBV12-4 | few | TRBD2 | CASTTRERGSQETQYF | TGTGCCAGCACCACTCGCGAGCGGGGGTCCCAAGAGACCCAGTACTTC
TRBJ2-5 | TRBV7-2 | - | - | CASSFAGGYQETQYF | TGTGCCAGCAGCTTCGCGGGCGGGTACCAAGAGACCCAGTACTTC
TRBJ2-3 | TRBV6-5 | - | - | CASSYSIGGVSTDTQYF | TGTGCCAGCAGTTACTCTATTGGCGGGGTTAGCACAGATACGCAGTATTTT
TRBJ2-3 | TRBV7-9 | - | - | CASSLAYAEGDTQYF | TGTGCCAGCAGCTTAGCTTACGCCGAGGGGGATACGCAGTATTTT
TRBJ2-7 | TRBV5-1 | - | TRBD2 | CASSAGGTSGSVYEQYF | TGCGCCAGCAGCGCGGGAGGGACTAGCGGGAGTGTCTACGAGCAGTACTTC
TRBJ2-7 | TRBV10-3 | - | TRBD1 | CATRPGQGTPWSREQYF | TGTGCCACCCGACCGGGACAGGGGACCCCCTGGAGTAGGGAGCAGTACTTC
TRBJ2-7 | TRBV12-3/TRBV12-4 | - | - | CASSEGVVLSYEQYF | TGTGCCAGCAGTGAGGGGGTGGTCCTCTCCTACGAGCAGTACTTC